This T cell receptor (beta chain) was documented in a study of molecular identifiers for immune sequencing clone quantification. MiXCR was run by TCRdb on the PCR reads, yielding one entry per CDR3 protein. The table lists some 590,000 distinct CDR3 sequences, roughly 27% of them singletons. Germline values: CDR1 SEHNR, CDR2 FQNEAQ (reference sequence). The CDR3 length is 14 residues. Trimming removed 4 bases from V and 3 bases from J, with 12 bases in between. This clonotype appeared a few times. The material sequenced was naive CD8+ T cells from blood, with Jurkat cell RNA spiked in. Subset specified: FACS-sorted CD8+CD4-CCR7+CD45RA+ naive T cells. This clonotype was sampled from a human donor in good health. Some libraries in this study had Jurkat cell RNA spiked in. The chain is built from TRBV7-9 and TRBJ2-5; D is undetermined. The DNA for the CDR3 is TGTGCCAGCAGCTACAGCCTAGAAGAAGAGACCCAGTACTTC. Translated: CASSYSLEEETQYF.